Below, 21 T cell receptor beta chains from the same sample are listed, as sequenced in a study of CD8 T cells in ankylosing spondylitis (dated by TCRdb to the late 2010s). Library creation used 5' RACE. Sequenced on an Illumina HiSeq 2500. TCRdb reprocessing: public reads trimmed at Q25 with fastp, clones called with MiXCR, in-frame beta chains kept. Here each entry gathers all rows of one CDR3 protein and keeps the most common genes and DNA. The sample table shows about 140,000 distinct CDR3 sequences, and roughly 8% are seen once. The leading ten clones occupy about 7.3% of the sample. The sample consisted of synovial fluid, either unsorted or a sorted T cell fraction (not recorded which). The source is a male donor with ankylosing spondylitis.

This clonotype appeared many times. CDR3 in DNA: TGTGCCAGCAGTTCCCGGGGCGGCTACGAGCAGTACTTC. Translation gives CASSSRGGYEQYF. This sequence joins TRBV6-2 or TRBV6-3 and TRBJ2-7; D possibly matches TRBD1 or TRBD2 (5 bases each). Between the trimmed V and J ends, which lost 4 bases and 3 bases, there was a span of 10 bases. CDR3 length equals 13 residues. CDR1 MNHEY and CDR2 SVGEGT come from the germline V gene.

This clonotype was detected only a few times. The rearrangement links TRBV9 to TRBJ2-1, with a tentative D call TRBD2 (6 bases). Trimming took 7 bases from V and 4 from J, leaving 21 bases between them. The CDR3 contains 16 residues. CDR1 is SGDLS, CDR2 YYNGEE, per germline. The CDR3: CASPPHGGTLYNEQFF. The CDR3 DNA follows: TGTGCCAGCCCCCCCCACGGGGGTACCTTATACAATGAGCAGTTCTTC.

This clonotype was found many times. J is TRBJ2-7 and V is TRBV14; 9 nucleotides align to TRBD2. The germline V gene has CDR1 SGHDN and CDR2 FVKESK. Unmatched junction bases numbered 6, after V lost 3 bases and J lost 3 bases. This CDR3 has 15 residues. The CDR3: CASSHGSSGNYEQYF. Written as DNA, the CDR3 is TGTGCCAGCAGCCATGGCTCTAGCGGGAACTACGAGCAGTACTTC.

At least ten counts were recorded for this clonotype. This chain connects TRBV7-2 to TRBJ2-1, with no clear D. V lost 2 bases, J lost 0 bases, and 2 bases lay in between. CDR1 and CDR2 (germline): SGHTA, FQGNSA. There are 13 residues in the CDR3. The CDR3 nucleotides are TGTGCCAGCAGCTTAACCTCCTACAATGAGCAGTTCTTC. Encoded protein: CASSLTSYNEQFF.

The table lists this clonotype with many counts. The chain combines TRBV9 with TRBJ2-2; D unresolved. Trimming pared 4 bases from V and 6 bases from J, leaving 19 bases between. CDR3 length: 16 amino acids. CDR1 and CDR2 from the germline V gene are SGDLS and YYNGEE. The DNA for the CDR3 is TGTGCCAGCAGCCGCTCCATAGATGGGTACTCCGGGGAGCTGTTTTTT. It encodes CASSRSIDGYSGELFF.

This clonotype has ten or more counts. This rearrangement joins TRBV7-2 to TRBJ1-1; no firm D call. V lost 2 bases, J lost 11 bases, and 21 bases lay in between. The CDR3 sequence is 15 residues long. The germline gives CDR1 SGHTA, CDR2 FQGNSA. The CDR3 is CASSLLAGGAAEAFF. The DNA for the CDR3 is TGTGCCAGCAGCTTACTCGCGGGAGGAGCCGCCGAGGCTTTCTTT.

This clonotype was observed many times. The genes are TRBV4-1 and TRBJ2-7; a possible D gene is TRBD2 (6 bases). The germline gives CDR1 MGHRA, CDR2 YSYEKL. The V end lost 0 bases, the J end lost 3 bases, and 12 bases lay between the germline ends. This CDR3 has 15 amino acids. As DNA, the CDR3 is TGCGCCAGCAGCCAAGATATAGCGGCGCACTACGAGCAGTACTTC. Its protein product is CASSQDIAAHYEQYF.

The V call is TRBV20-1, the J call TRBJ2-3, with 9 bases lining up with TRBD1. Losses at the gene ends were 4 bases for V and 6 bases for J; bases not matched to a gene: 17. Germline CDR1 is DFQATT and CDR2 is SNEGSKA (reference sequence). CDR3 length: 17 residues. The CDR3 DNA reads as TGCAGTGCTAAAGGGGGTAGACAGGGGGATATCTTGGATACGCAGTATTTT. Its translation: CSAKGGRQGDILDTQYF.

The V and J genes are TRBV4-2 and TRBJ2-1, with 16 bases fitting TRBD2. This CDR3 region has 21 residues. V lost 1 base to trimming and J lost 4 bases; unmatched junction nucleotides: 13. Germline CDR1 and CDR2: LGHNA and YNFKEQ. CDR3 in amino acids: CASSQAGLAGGLLVAYNEQFF. DNA of the CDR3: TGTGCCAGCAGCCAAGCGGGACTAGCGGGGGGGCTCCTTGTCGCGTACAATGAGCAGTTCTTC.

In its sample, this clonotype was seen a few times. The chain has TRBV27 and TRBJ2-3; 7 bases agree with TRBD2. The CDR3 covers 14 residues. Germline V gene sequence: CDR1 MNHEY, CDR2 SMNVEV (reference sequence). V lost 3 bases, J lost 8 bases, and 8 bases stayed unmatched. The CDR3 is CASSLLREWRTQYF. The CDR3, as DNA: TGTGCCAGCAGTTTGTTGCGGGAGTGGCGTACGCAGTATTTT.

This clonotype has a handful of counts. The CDR3 coding sequence is TGCAGTGCGACGTCAGGGCTTTCTGGGGCCAACGTCCTGACTTTC. It translates to CSATSGLSGANVLTF. V is TRBV20-1 and J is TRBJ2-6; D may be TRBD1 (5 bases). This CDR3 is 15 amino acids long. Trimming took off 6 bases at V and 1 base at J, with 13 bases between the two ends. The germline gives CDR1 DFQATT, CDR2 SNEGSKA (reference sequence).

The V gene is TRBV5-6, the J gene TRBJ1-5, with D possibly matching TRBD1 (5 bases). CDR1 is SGHDT, CDR2 YYEEEE, per germline. The CDR3 is 12 amino acids. V was clipped by 2 bases and J by 6 bases, with 6 bases between them. The CDR3: CASSFRAQPQHF. The CDR3 DNA reads as TGTGCCAGCAGCTTCAGGGCTCAGCCCCAGCATTTT.

This clonotype was found many times. J is TRBJ1-1 and V is TRBV5-8; 8 bases fit TRBD1. This CDR3 region has 15 residues. Germline CDR1 and CDR2: SGHTS and YDEGEE. With V trimmed by 1 base and J by 0 bases, 2 bases remained unmatched. As DNA, the CDR3 is TGTGCCAGCAGCTTGCGGGACAGGATGAACACTGAAGCTTTCTTT. It is translated as CASSLRDRMNTEAFF.

This clonotype was detected ten times or more. The chain joins TRBV9 to TRBJ1-2; unclear D gene. This CDR3 has 15 residues. Trimming removed 0 bases from V and 3 bases from J, with 12 bases in between. Germline CDR1 and CDR2: SGDLS and YYNGEE. This CDR3 reads CASSVEKGKDYGYTF. Here the CDR3 DNA reads TGTGCCAGCAGCGTAGAGAAGGGTAAGGACTATGGCTACACCTTC.

The chain couples TRBV7-2 to TRBJ1-1; 8 positions agree with TRBD1. CDR1 SGHTA and CDR2 FQGNSA come from the germline V gene. The CDR3 covers 13 residues. The V gene end was trimmed by 6 bases and the J gene end by 3 bases; junction bases not matched to a gene: 3. The CDR3 region has the DNA TGTGCCAGCAGATGGACAGGGTACACTGAAGCTTTCTTT. This sequence encodes CASRWTGYTEAFF.

This clonotype appeared a few times. An end of the junction does not agree with germline; a read error may underlie this. The V gene is TRBV11-2, the J gene TRBJ2-3; tentative D call: TRBD1 (5 bases). Germline V gives CDR1 SGHAT, CDR2 FQNNGV. The CDR3 has 15 amino acids. CDR3 nucleotide sequence: TGTGACAGCAGCTGGGGCCCCACTGGGGCAGATACGCAGTATTTT. Protein: CDSSWGPTGADTQYF.

On this clonotype: At one end, the junction sequence differs from germline, possibly due to a read error. V and J are TRBV5-5 and TRBJ2-1, with TRBD1 matching over 8 bases. Germline V gene sequence: CDR1 SGHKS, CDR2 YYEKEE (reference sequence). The CDR3 loop spans 16 amino acids. CDR3 region: CTSSLAIAGGYTEQFF. The CDR3 bases are TGTACCAGCAGCTTGGCTATCGCAGGGGGCTACACTGAGCAGTTCTTC.

The chain combines TRBV29-1 with TRBJ2-7; possible D gene TRBD2, 6 bases. The CDR3 runs 13 residues. Between the trimmed V and J ends, which lost 4 bases and 2 bases, there was a span of 12 bases. Germline CDR1 and CDR2: SQVTM and ANQGSEA. The CDR3 is CSVAGEAAYEQYF. CDR3 bases: TGCAGCGTTGCCGGGGAGGCCGCCTACGAGCAGTACTTC.

This clonotype was observed a handful of times. V gene TRBV28 combines with J gene TRBJ1-1, with D unresolved. Germline loops: CDR1 MDHEN, CDR2 SYDVKM. The CDR3 consists of 13 residues. V shed 7 bases and J shed 1 base, with 10 bases lying between them. Written as DNA, the CDR3 is TGTGCCAGCACCACGGACCCGAACACTGAAGCTTTCTTT. It yields the protein CASTTDPNTEAFF.

This clonotype was picked up many times. The J gene is TRBJ2-1, the V gene TRBV7-2; 8 bases are a match to TRBD2. This CDR3 comprises 15 residues. The germline V gene encodes CDR1 SGHTA and CDR2 FQGNSA. Trimming cost V 3 bases and J 6 bases; bases outside gene matches: 7. CDR3 loop: CASSFKAGVANEQFF. The DNA for the CDR3 is TGTGCCAGCAGCTTTAAAGCGGGAGTAGCCAATGAGCAGTTCTTC.

This rearrangement joins TRBV12-1 to TRBJ1-3. TRBV12-1 is termed a pseudogene. There are 15 residues in the CDR3. The CDR3: CASSPRHHSGNTIYF. The CDR3 DNA reads as TGTGCCAGCAGCCCCAGACACCACTCTGGAAACACCATATATTTT.